What follows are 32 T cell receptor beta chains derived from one specimen sequenced in a study of vaccination effects on CD4 cells after COVID-19 (dated by TCRdb to the early 2020s). The library came from the immunoSEQ multiplex PCR assay. TCRdb limited this immuneACCESS table to in-frame rearrangements with V and J called. A share of clones is missing; checked studies link under half to unresolved V genes, and the rest is unexplained. The sample table shows approximately 68,000 clones, and around 79% are seen once. The ten largest clones capture roughly a tenth of the sample. Their cognate antigens are unknown. In the ViraFEST assay, PBMC were stimulated with viral peptide pools, and antigen-specific CD4+ T cell clonotypes were then identified by expansion using TCR sequencing. After 10 days of culture, CD4+ T cells were isolated with the EasySep CD4+ T cell isolation kit. The absence of prior SARS-CoV-2 infection in healthy vaccine recipients was confirmed by negative nucleocapsid antibodies before and after vaccination.

Sample: CD4+ T cells from PBMCs cultured with SARS-CoV-2 spike peptides, taken before COVID-19 vaccination. Read against the paper, the sample's cell subset or site label means: SARS-CoV-2 spike overlapping peptide pool stimulation. These receptors all come from a human donor who received a COVID-19 vaccine.

The V and J genes are TRBV9 and TRBJ1-2; D gene unclear. Germline loops: CDR1 SGDLS, CDR2 YYNGEE. There are 12 residues in the CDR3. The V end was cut by 1 base, the J end by 0 bases, with 1 base between. The CDR3 DNA reads TGTGCCAGCAGCGTAACTAACTATGGCTACACCTTC. Translated, it gives CASSVTNYGYTF.

The rearrangement joins TRBV7-2 to TRBJ1-3; 7 bases are shared with TRBD1. The V gene's germline CDR1 is SGHTA and CDR2 FQGNSA. The V segment lost 1 base and the J segment 6 bases; nucleotides outside the gene matches: 9. The CDR3 is 16 amino acids. CDR3 DNA: TGTGCCAGCAGCTTAGTTAGGGGGCTATTCGAAAACACCATATATTTT. It is translated as CASSLVRGLFENTIYF.

This chain links TRBV11-2 with TRBJ2-5, with 8 bases fitting TRBD1. V lost 3 bases to trimming and J lost 3 bases; unmatched junction nucleotides: 9. Germline lookup yields CDR1 SGHAT and CDR2 FQNNGV. This CDR3 comprises 16 residues. This chain's CDR3 is CASSLRQGTGKETQYF. DNA for the CDR3: TGTGCCAGCAGCTTGCGACAGGGGACTGGAAAAGAGACCCAGTACTTC.

This clone was seen once. The genes are TRBV19 and TRBJ1-2; D gene uncertain. Per the germline V gene, CDR1 is LNHDA and CDR2 is SQIVND (reference sequence). Trimming pared 8 bases from V and 1 base from J, leaving 8 bases between. The length of the CDR3 is 12 residues. DNA of the CDR3: TGTGCCAGTCGCGATATTAACTATGGCTACACCTTC. Residues: CASRDINYGYTF.

V usage is TRBV10-2 and J usage is TRBJ2-7; 12 nucleotides match TRBD2. J lost 7 bases, V lost 10 bases, and 11 bases had no gene match. The CDR3 loop spans 14 amino acids. Looked up from germline, CDR1 is WSHSY and CDR2 is SAAADI. In nucleotides, the CDR3 is TGCGCCACTACACTAGCGGGGGGCCGACTAGAGCAGTACGTC. Its translation: CATTLAGGRLEQYV.

The chain combines TRBV2 with TRBJ1-5; D gene uncertain. Trimming took off 3 bases at V and 5 bases at J, with 11 bases between the two ends. Germline CDR1 SNHLY, CDR2 FYNNEI. The CDR3 is 14 amino acids. The CDR3 sequence: CASSDTTADQPQHF. CDR3 coding DNA: TGTGCCAGCAGTGACACGACGGCAGATCAGCCCCAGCATTTT. The whole variable domain, remainder taken from reference TRBV2 and TRBJ1-5, is EPEVTQTPSHQVTQMGQEVILRCVPISNHLYFYWYRQILGQKVEFLVSFYNNEISEKSEIFDDQFSVERPDGSNFTLKIRSTKLEDSAMYFCASSDTTADQPQHFGDGTRLSIL.

The chain employs TRBV30 and TRBJ2-5; unclear D gene. Deletions cut 3 bases from V and 1 base from J, with 12 bases between. The CDR3 spans 14 residues. The germline V gene has CDR1 GTSNPN and CDR2 SVGIG (reference sequence). CDR3 sequence: CAWRTTVRQETQYF. The CDR3 coding sequence is TGTGCCTGGAGAACAACAGTCCGCCAAGAGACCCAGTACTTC.

The chain joins TRBV5-1 to TRBJ2-1; weak D call: TRBD1 (8 bases). Looked up from germline, CDR1 is SGHRS and CDR2 is YFSETQ. V dropped 3 bases and J dropped 8 bases, with 21 bases sitting between them. The CDR3 totals 16 residues. This CDR3 reads CASSSGQGGGIDEQFF. CDR3 bases: TGCGCCAGCAGCTCAGGACAGGGAGGGGGTATTGATGAGCAGTTCTTC.

The chain recombines TRBV6-5 with TRBJ1-1; TRBD1 might be the D (5 bases). Germline lookup yields CDR1 MNHEY and CDR2 SVGAGI. This CDR3 has 13 amino acids. Trimming removed 6 bases at V and 2 bases at J, with 10 bases between. The CDR3 reads CASRWTLNTEAFF. CDR3 bases: TGTGCCAGCAGGTGGACACTTAACACTGAAGCTTTCTTT.

The chain carries TRBV15 and TRBJ2-7; tentatively, D is TRBD1 (6 bases). The V and J ends lost 3 bases and 7 bases respectively, with 13 bases between them. The CDR3 covers 13 residues. Germline assignment: CDR1 LNHNV and CDR2 YYDKDF (reference sequence). The CDR3 coding sequence is TGTGCCACCAGCAGGGAACAGGGATATGAGCAGTACGTC. Amino acids: CATSREQGYEQYV.

CDR3 nucleotides: TGTGCCAGCAGTACCGGACGGACAGGCTACACCTTC. Its protein product is CASSTGRTGYTF. This chain connects TRBV12-3 or TRBV12-4 to TRBJ1-2, with a weak D call TRBD1 (5 bases). V lost 5 bases and J 8 bases, leaving 12 bases between the germline ends. The CDR3 sequence is 12 residues long.

The chain carries TRBV7-3 and TRBJ2-3; 7 positions match TRBD1. The CDR3 runs 13 residues. Germline CDR1 reads SGHTA; CDR2 reads FQGTGA. Trimming removed 2 bases from V and 6 bases from J; junction bases left unmatched: 2. In nucleotides, the CDR3 is TGTGCCAGCAGCTTAGACAGGGAGGATACGCAGTATTTT. It encodes CASSLDREDTQYF.

This clone has a handful of counts. Other DNA variants within this sample encode the same CDR3. The DNA of the CDR3 is TGCGCCAGCAGCCTCCTCGGTCAAAAACTGTTTTTT. Its translation: CASSLLGQKLFF. The chain combines TRBV4-1 with TRBJ1-4; D remains ambiguous. Germline assignment: CDR1 MGHRA and CDR2 YSYEKL. CDR3 length equals 12 residues. Trimming left V 4 bases short and J 9 bases short, with 9 bases between.

The chain joins TRBV5-6 to TRBJ2-1; tentative D call: TRBD1 (5 bases). Trimming took off 0 bases at V and 0 bases at J, with 13 bases between the two ends. CDR1 is SGHDT and CDR2 is YYEEEE in the germline V gene. The CDR3 consists of 17 residues. Here the CDR3 reads CASSLVLGHTSYNEQFF. The CDR3 DNA reads TGTGCCAGCAGCTTGGTTCTGGGGCATACCTCCTACAATGAGCAGTTCTTC.

V gene TRBV5-1 combines with J gene TRBJ2-5, with 7 bases matching TRBD2. Germline values: CDR1 SGHRS, CDR2 YFSETQ. The CDR3 sequence is 14 residues long. V was clipped by 2 bases and J by 3 bases; unmatched bases: 4. The CDR3 loop reads CASSLNGLEETQYF. The CDR3 region has the DNA TGCGCCAGCAGCTTAAACGGACTAGAAGAGACCCAGTACTTC.

This clone appeared a single time. This chain uses TRBV6-1 with TRBJ1-3, with D possibly matching TRBD1 (5 bases). Trimming removed 4 bases from V and 0 bases from J, with 16 bases in between. The CDR3 length is 17 residues. Germline-derived CDR1 and CDR2 are MNHNS and SASEGT. CDR3 sequence (DNA): TGTGCCAGCAGTGGAGTACGGGGCCTCCCCTCTGGAAACACCATATATTTT. As protein: CASSGVRGLPSGNTIYF.

This chain links TRBV5-4 with TRBJ1-2; no firm D call. Deletions cut 4 bases from V and 2 bases from J, with 12 bases between. The CDR3 has 14 amino acids. The germline CDR1 and CDR2 sequences are SGHNT and YYREEE (reference sequence). The CDR3 sequence is CASSPRGVNYGYTF. The CDR3 nucleotides are TGTGCCAGCAGCCCCCGCGGAGTCAACTATGGCTACACCTTC.

The rearrangement joins TRBV3-1 (or the pseudogene TRBV3-2) to TRBJ1-6; D ambiguous. Deletions cut 3 bases from V and 11 bases from J, with 8 bases between. Looked up from germline, CDR1 is LGHDT and CDR2 is YNNKEL (reference sequence). This CDR3 region has 12 residues. This CDR3 is CASSHVGTPLHF. The CDR3 DNA reads as TGTGCCAGCAGCCATGTCGGGACACCCCTCCACTTT.

This clone was observed a handful of times. The chain employs TRBV28 and TRBJ1-1; 7 positions match TRBD1. V was clipped by 3 bases and J by 4 bases; unmatched bases: 5. The CDR3 is 14 residues long. Germline-derived CDR1 and CDR2 are MDHEN and SYDVKM. The CDR3 nucleotides are TGTGCCAGCAGTTTTGAGTCAGGGGGCACTGAAGCTTTCTTT. Amino acid sequence: CASSFESGGTEAFF.

The chain is built from TRBV9 and TRBJ2-5; D possibly corresponds to TRBD1 (6 bases). CDR1 SGDLS and CDR2 YYNGEE come from the germline V gene. The ends were cut back, 2 bases at V and 5 bases at J, with 10 bases in the middle. This CDR3 is built from 13 residues. The CDR3, as DNA: TGTGCCAGCAGCGTGTTCCAGGGGGAGACCCAGTACTTC. As protein: CASSVFQGETQYF.

The V and J genes are TRBV21-1 and TRBJ2-7; the table's TRBD2 call for D was not verified on the DNA. TRBV21-1 is a documented pseudogene. The CDR3 is 13 amino acids. The CDR3 DNA reads TGTGCCAGCAGCAAATCTCCCCCAGCGGAGCAGTACGTC. It specifies CASSKSPPAEQYV.

The chain combines TRBV18 with TRBJ1-1; D might be TRBD1 (5 bases). Germline V lookup: CDR1 KGHSH, CDR2 LQKENI. V shed 1 base and J shed 5 bases, with 8 bases lying between them. The CDR3 consists of 13 residues. For the CDR3, the DNA is TGTGCCAGCTCACCACGCGGGGGGACTGAAGCTTTCTTT. It codes for CASSPRGGTEAFF. Supplemented by reference TRBV18 and TRBJ1-1, the full variable domain reads NAGVMQNPRHLVRRRGQEARLRCSPMKGHSHVYWYRQLPEEGLKFMVYLQKENIIDESGMPKERFSAEFPKEGPSILRIQQVVRGDSAAYFCASSPRGGTEAFFGQGTRLTVV.

The chain is built from TRBV6-6 and TRBJ2-3; D possibly corresponds to TRBD2 (6 bases). V was trimmed by 7 bases and J by 5 bases, leaving 7 bases between them. The CDR3 contains 11 residues. Germline V CDR1 and CDR2: MNHNY, SVGAGI (reference sequence). CDR3 sequence reads: CASNSGDTQYF. CDR3 in DNA: TGTGCCAGCAATAGCGGAGATACGCAGTATTTT.

The chain uses TRBV3-1 (or the pseudogene TRBV3-2) and TRBJ2-2; D not certain. The V gene lost 4 bases and the J gene lost 5 bases, with 11 bases spanning the gap. The length of the CDR3 is 14 residues. Germline values: CDR1 LGHDT, CDR2 YNNKEL (reference sequence). The CDR3 spells CASSLHQGTGELFF. The CDR3 coding sequence is TGTGCCAGCAGCCTCCATCAAGGAACCGGGGAGCTGTTTTTT.

By proportion, this clone is medium-sized. This chain uses TRBV7-2 with TRBJ2-3; 9 bases line up with TRBD1. The CDR3 spans 15 residues. Germline V gene data show CDR1 as SGHTA and CDR2 as FQGNSA. The junction had 3 bases not matched to a gene; V was cut back by 5 bases and J by 0 bases. In DNA form, the CDR3 reads TGTGCCAGCAGCAGGGACAGGGCCAGCACAGATACGCAGTATTTT. Its protein product is CASSRDRASTDTQYF.

J is TRBJ2-4 and V is TRBV30, with a weak D call TRBD2 (6 bases). CDR3 length: 15 amino acids. The germline V gene has CDR1 GTSNPN and CDR2 SVGIG (reference sequence). The V end lost 1 base, the J end lost 8 bases, and 18 bases lay between the germline ends. The CDR3 region has the DNA TGTGCCTGGAGTGGGGGTGGACCCGGAGGGGACATTCAGTACTTC. It translates to CAWSGGGPGGDIQYF.

The chain employs TRBV2 and TRBJ2-3; D perhaps matches TRBD1 (6 bases). CDR1 is SNHLY, CDR2 FYNNEI, per germline. CDR3 length: 13 residues. The ends were cut back, 4 bases at V and 3 bases at J, with 8 bases in the middle. The CDR3, as DNA: TGTGCCAGCAGTGGGGGGCGGACAGATACGCAGTATTTT. It translates to CASSGGRTDTQYF.

Only one count was recorded for this clone. The chain is built from TRBV7-2 and TRBJ2-7; no clear D gene. V lost 1 base and J 3 bases, leaving 7 bases between the germline ends. Germline V gene data show CDR1 as SGHTA and CDR2 as FQGNSA. There are 13 residues in the CDR3. The CDR3 DNA reads as TGTGCCAGCAGCTTAGGCCCAGGCTACGAGCAGTACGTC. Residues: CASSLGPGYEQYV.

V and J are TRBV5-1 and TRBJ1-4, with 10 positions matching TRBD1. The germline gives CDR1 SGHRS, CDR2 YFSETQ. Losses at the gene ends were 0 bases for V and 8 bases for J; bases not matched to a gene: 4. The CDR3 runs to 15 residues. The DNA for the CDR3 is TGCGCCAGCAGCTTGGTTGGGACAGGGGACGAAAAACTGTTTTTT. Amino acids: CASSLVGTGDEKLFF. Complete variable domain (other parts from reference TRBV5-1 and TRBJ1-4): KAGVTQTPRYLIKTRGQQVTLSCSPISGHRSVSWYQQTPGQGLQFLFEYFSETQRNKGNFPGRFSGRQFSNSRSEMNVSTLELGDSALYLCASSLVGTGDEKLFFGSGTQLSVL.

The sample holds a few counts of this clone. The gene calls are TRBV28 and TRBJ1-5; 10 nucleotides agree with TRBD1. The CDR3 has 15 residues. With V trimmed by 6 bases and J by 3 bases, 5 bases remained unmatched. CDR1 and CDR2 from the germline V gene are MDHEN and SYDVKM. The CDR3: CASRRQGAINQPQHF. CDR3 nucleotides: TGTGCCAGCAGGCGACAGGGGGCGATCAATCAGCCCCAGCATTTT.

This sequence joins TRBV19 and TRBJ1-5, with a tentative D call TRBD1 (5 bases). CDR3 length: 14 residues. Germline CDR1 reads LNHDA; CDR2 reads SQIVND (reference sequence). V lost 6 bases and J 4 bases, leaving 13 bases between the germline ends. Written as DNA, the CDR3 is TGTGCCAGTAGCGGCGGTGGGGGGAATCAGCCCCAGCATTTT. It yields the protein CASSGGGGNQPQHF.

V is TRBV11-1 and J is TRBJ2-7; D may correspond to TRBD1 or TRBD2 (5 bases each). This CDR3 has 9 amino acids. Germline V gives CDR1 SGHAT, CDR2 FQDESV (reference sequence). CDR3 loop: CASSLAGDV. CDR3 sequence (DNA): TGTGCCAGCAGCTTAGCGGGGGACGTC.